The text below deals with one T cell receptor beta chain. The antigen is unknown. The authors made the TRB cDNA libraries by 5' RACE using UMI labels. Using the 5' RACE reads, TCRdb records one entry per CDR3 protein without DNA. This table lists around 88,000 distinct CDR3 sequences. This record belongs to a study of CXCR3-negative and CXCR3-positive naive CD8 T cells. CD45RO-CCR7+CD27+CD95- characterized naive CD8+ T cells. Study-level findings and limits: For CXCR3-positive naive cells, TRB CDR3s were more hydrophobic than those of CXCR3-negative naive cells. Memory cells showed distinct TRBV-TRBJ patterns, while the two naive subsets matched. Surface CD5 was comparable between naive subsets; TCR strength was inferred from TRB CDR3 properties. CXCR3 expression dropped partially after cryopreservation, and most assays relied on fresh PBMCs.

The sample was naive CXCR3+ CD8+ T cells from blood. Subset here: CD45RO-CCR7+CD27+CD95- naive CD8+ T cells expressing CXCR3 (TNR3+). This TCR derives from a human donor in good health. Some clones in this sample may be carry-over from other donors' samples.

CDR3 amino acids: CASSPTGTGFEQYF. The rearrangement joins TRBV2 to TRBJ2-7; TCRdb designates TRBD1, a call that cannot be tested without DNA. The germline CDR1 and CDR2 sequences are SNHLY and FYNNEI. The CDR3 is 14 residues long.